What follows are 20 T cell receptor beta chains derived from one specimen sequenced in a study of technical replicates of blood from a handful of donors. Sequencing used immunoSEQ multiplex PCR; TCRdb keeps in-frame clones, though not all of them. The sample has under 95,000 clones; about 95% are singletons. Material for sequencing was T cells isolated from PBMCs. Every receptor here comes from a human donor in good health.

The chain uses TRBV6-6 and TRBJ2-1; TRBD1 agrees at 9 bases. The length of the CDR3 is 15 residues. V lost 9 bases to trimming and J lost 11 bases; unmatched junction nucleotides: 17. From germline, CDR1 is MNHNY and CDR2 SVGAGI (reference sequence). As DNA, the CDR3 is TGTGCCAGTGCCGTTAGGGACAGGGTCAACGAAAAGCAGTTCTTC. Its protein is CASAVRDRVNEKQFF.

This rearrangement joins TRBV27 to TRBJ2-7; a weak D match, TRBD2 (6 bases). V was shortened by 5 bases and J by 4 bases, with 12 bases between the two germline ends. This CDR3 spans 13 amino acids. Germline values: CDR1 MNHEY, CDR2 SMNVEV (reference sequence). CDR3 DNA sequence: TGTGCCAGCAGTCCCGGGAGAAGATACGAGCAGTACTTC. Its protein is CASSPGRRYEQYF.

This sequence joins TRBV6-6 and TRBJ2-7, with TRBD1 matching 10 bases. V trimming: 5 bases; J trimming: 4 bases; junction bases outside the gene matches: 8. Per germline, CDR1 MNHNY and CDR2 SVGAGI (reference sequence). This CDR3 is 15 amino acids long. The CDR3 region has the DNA TGTGCCAGCAGTAGCCACGGGACAGGGGAGTACGAGCAGTACTTC. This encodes CASSSHGTGEYEQYF.

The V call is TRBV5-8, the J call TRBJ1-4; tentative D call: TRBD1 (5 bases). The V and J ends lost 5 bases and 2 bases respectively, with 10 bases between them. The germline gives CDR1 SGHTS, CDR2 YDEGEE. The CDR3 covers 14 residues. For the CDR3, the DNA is TGTGCCAGCAGAGCAGGGCACACTAATGAAAAACTGTTTTTT. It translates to CASRAGHTNEKLFF.

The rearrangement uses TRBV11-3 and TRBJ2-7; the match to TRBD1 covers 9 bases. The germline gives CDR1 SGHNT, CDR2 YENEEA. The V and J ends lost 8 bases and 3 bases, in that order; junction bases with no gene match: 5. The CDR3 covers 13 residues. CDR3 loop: CASHGTGIYEQYF. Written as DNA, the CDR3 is TGTGCCAGCCACGGGACAGGGATCTACGAGCAGTACTTC.

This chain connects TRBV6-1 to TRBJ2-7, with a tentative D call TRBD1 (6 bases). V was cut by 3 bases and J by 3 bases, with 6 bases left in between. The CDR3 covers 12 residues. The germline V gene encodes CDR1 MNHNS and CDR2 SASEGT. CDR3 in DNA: TGTGCCAGCAGTGACAGGGGCTACGAGCAGTACTTC. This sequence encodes CASSDRGYEQYF.

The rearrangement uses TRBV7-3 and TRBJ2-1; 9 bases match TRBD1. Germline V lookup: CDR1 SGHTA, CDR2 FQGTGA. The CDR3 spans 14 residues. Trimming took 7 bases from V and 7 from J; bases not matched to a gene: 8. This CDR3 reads CASTPGQGDNEQFF. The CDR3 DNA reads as TGTGCCAGCACCCCGGGACAGGGAGATAATGAGCAGTTCTTC.

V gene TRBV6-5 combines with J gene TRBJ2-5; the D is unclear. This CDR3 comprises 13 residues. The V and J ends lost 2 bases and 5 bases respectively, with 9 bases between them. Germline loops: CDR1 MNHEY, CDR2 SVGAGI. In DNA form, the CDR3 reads TGTGCCAGCAGTTACGGGCAGTATGAGACCCAGTACTTC. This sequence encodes CASSYGQYETQYF.

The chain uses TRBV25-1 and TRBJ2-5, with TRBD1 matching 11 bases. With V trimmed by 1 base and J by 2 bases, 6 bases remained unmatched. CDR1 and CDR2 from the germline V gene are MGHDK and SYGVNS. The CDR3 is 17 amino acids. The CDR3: CASSELVRDRGQETQYF. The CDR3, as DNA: TGTGCCAGCAGTGAATTAGTAAGGGACAGGGGGCAAGAGACCCAGTACTTC.

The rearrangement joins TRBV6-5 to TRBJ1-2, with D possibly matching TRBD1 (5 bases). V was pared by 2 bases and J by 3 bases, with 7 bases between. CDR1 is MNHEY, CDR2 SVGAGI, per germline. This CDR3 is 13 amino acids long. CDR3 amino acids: CASSYAQDYGYTF. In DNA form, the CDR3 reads TGTGCCAGCAGTTACGCACAGGACTATGGCTACACCTTC.

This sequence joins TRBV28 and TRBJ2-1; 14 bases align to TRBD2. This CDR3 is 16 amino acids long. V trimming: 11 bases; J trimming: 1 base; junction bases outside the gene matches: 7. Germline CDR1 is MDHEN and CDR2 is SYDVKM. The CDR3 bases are TGTGCCGTCCAAGGGACTAGCGGGAGATCCTACAATGAGCAGTTCTTC. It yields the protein CAVQGTSGRSYNEQFF.

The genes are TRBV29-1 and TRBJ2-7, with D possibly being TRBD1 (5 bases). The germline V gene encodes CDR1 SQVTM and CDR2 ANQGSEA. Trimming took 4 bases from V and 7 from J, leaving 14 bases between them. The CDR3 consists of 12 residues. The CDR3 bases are TGCAGCGTTGGGGTCCCTAAGGGGGAGCAGTACTTC. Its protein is CSVGVPKGEQYF.

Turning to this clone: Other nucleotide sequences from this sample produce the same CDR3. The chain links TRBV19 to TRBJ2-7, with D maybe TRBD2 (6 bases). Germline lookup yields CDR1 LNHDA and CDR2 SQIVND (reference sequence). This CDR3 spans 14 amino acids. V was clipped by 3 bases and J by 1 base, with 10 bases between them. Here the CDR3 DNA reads TGTGCCAGTAGTATCCCGGGACTTTCCTACGAGCAGTACTTC. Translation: CASSIPGLSYEQYF.

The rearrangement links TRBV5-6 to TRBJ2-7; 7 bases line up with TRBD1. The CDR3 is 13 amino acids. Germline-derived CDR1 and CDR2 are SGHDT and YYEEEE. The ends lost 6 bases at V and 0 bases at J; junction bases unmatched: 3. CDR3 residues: CASTGGYSYEQYF. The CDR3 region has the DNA TGTGCCAGCACAGGGGGTTACTCCTACGAGCAGTACTTC.

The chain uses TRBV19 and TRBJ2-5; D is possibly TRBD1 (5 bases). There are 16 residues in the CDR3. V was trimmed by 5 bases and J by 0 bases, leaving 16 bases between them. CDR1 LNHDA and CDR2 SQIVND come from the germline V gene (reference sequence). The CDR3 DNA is TGTGCCAGTAGTGGGGCGGACCTACCGTACCAAGAGACCCAGTACTTC. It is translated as CASSGADLPYQETQYF.

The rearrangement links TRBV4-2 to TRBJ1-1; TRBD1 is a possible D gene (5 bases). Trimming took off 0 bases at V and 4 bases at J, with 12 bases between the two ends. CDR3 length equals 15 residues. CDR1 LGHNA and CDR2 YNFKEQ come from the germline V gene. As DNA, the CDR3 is TGTGCCAGCAGCCAAGAAGCAGGGTGGGGCACTGAAGCTTTCTTT. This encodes CASSQEAGWGTEAFF.

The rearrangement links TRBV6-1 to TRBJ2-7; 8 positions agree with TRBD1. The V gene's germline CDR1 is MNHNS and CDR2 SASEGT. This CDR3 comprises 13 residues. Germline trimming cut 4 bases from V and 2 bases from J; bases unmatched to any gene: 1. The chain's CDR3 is CASSVQGAYEQYF. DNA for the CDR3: TGTGCCAGCAGTGTACAGGGGGCCTACGAGCAGTACTTC.

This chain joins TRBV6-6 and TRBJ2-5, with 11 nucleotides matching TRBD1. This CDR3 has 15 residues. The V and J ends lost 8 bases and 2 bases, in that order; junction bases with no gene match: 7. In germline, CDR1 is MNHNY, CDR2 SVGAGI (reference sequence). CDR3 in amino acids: CASVSRDRGQETQYF. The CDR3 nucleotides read TGTGCCAGCGTTAGCCGGGACAGGGGGCAAGAGACCCAGTACTTC.

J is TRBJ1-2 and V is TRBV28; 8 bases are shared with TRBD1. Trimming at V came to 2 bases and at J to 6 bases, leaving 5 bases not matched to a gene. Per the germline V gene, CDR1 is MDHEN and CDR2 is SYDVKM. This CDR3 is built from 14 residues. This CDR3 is CASSLQTGVNGYTF. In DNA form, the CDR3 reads TGTGCCAGCAGTTTACAGACAGGGGTAAATGGCTACACCTTC.

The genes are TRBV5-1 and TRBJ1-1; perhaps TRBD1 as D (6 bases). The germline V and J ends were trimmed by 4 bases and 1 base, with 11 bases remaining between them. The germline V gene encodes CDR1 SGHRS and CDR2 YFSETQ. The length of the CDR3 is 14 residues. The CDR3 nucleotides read TGCGCCAGCAGCCTCTCGGGACAGAACACTGAAGCTTTCTTT. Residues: CASSLSGQNTEAFF.